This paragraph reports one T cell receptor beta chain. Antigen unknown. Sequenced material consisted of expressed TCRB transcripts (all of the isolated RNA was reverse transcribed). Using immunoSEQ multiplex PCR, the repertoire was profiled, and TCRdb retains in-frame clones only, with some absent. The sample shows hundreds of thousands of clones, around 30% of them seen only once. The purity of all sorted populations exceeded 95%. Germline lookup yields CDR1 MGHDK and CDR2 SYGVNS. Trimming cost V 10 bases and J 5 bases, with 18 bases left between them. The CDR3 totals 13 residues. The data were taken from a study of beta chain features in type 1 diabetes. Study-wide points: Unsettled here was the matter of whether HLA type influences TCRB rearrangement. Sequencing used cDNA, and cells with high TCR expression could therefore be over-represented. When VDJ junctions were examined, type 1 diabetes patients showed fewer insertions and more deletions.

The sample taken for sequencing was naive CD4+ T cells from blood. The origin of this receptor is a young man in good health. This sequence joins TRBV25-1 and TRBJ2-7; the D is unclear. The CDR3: CATSAGGRDEQYF. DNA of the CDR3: TGTGCCACCTCGGCCGGTGGCCGAGACGAGCAGTACTTC.